This T cell receptor (beta chain) was identified during a study of blood T cell repertoires in COVID-19. In the study overall: Collection of acute and convalescent COVID-19 samples took place in the United States, Italy and Spain.

Per the original data handling: Counts of nucleated cells, estimated from reference gene primer amplification, were obtained. TCRdb's table, derived via immunoSEQ multiplex PCR, lists solely in-frame clones and lacks some. V and J calls and clone size are given by that table; D and trimming were obtained from the DNA. The data show under 300,000 clones, around 83% seen once. Germline trimming cut 6 bases from V and 3 bases from J; bases unmatched to any gene: 10. CDR3 length: 15 residues. Germline V CDR1 and CDR2: SNHLY, FYNNEI. Material for sequencing was peripheral blood. The gene calls are TRBV2 and TRBJ2-7; 8 bases are a match to TRBD2. This TCR came from a man of 80 years or more with acute or convalescent COVID-19. The CDR3 here is CASSPPASGGYEQYF. CDR3 nucleotide sequence: TGTGCCAGCAGCCCCCCGGCCAGCGGGGGCTACGAGCAGTACTTC.